Described below is a single T cell receptor (beta chain) sequence and its context. This sample is drawn from a study of early T cells in non-severe SARS-CoV-2 infection. Study in general: Chains from this unsorted whole-blood bulk RNA could not be paired.

TCRdb used MiXCR to reprocess the 5' RACE reads, holding one entry per CDR3 protein. The sample has roughly 27,000 distinct CDR3 sequences; less than 10% are singletons. The TCR was taken from an adult who was a healthcare worker with PCR-confirmed SARS-CoV-2 infection or an uninfected control (not recorded which). What was sequenced was whole blood.

CDR3 nucleotides: TGTGCCTGGAGCCGATGGGACAGGGCCTACGAGCAGTACTTC. This gives the protein CAWSRWDRAYEQYF. This rearrangement joins TRBV30 to TRBJ2-7; TRBD1 matches at 9 bases. V shed 3 bases, J shed 2 bases, and the junction held 5 bases outside the gene matches. Germline V CDR1 and CDR2: GTSNPN, SVGIG (reference sequence). The CDR3 totals 14 residues.